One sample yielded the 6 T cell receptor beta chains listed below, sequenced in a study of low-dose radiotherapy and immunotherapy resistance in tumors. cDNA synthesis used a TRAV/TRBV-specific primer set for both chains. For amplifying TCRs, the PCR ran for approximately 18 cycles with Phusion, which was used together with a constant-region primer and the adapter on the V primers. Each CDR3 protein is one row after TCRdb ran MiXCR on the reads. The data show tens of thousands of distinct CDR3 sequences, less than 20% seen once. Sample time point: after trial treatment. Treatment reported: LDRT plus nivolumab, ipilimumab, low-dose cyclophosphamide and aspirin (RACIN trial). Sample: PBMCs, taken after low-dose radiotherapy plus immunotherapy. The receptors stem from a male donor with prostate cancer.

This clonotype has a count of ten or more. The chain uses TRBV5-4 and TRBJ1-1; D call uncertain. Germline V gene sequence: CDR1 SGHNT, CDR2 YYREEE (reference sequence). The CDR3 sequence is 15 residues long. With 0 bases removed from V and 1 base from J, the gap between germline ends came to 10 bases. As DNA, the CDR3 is TGTGCCAGCAGCTTGGATTTGGGCAGGAACACTGAAGCTTTCTTT. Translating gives CASSLDLGRNTEAFF. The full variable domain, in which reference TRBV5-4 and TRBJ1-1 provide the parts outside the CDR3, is ETGVTQSPTHLIKTRGQQVTLRCSSQSGHNTVSWYQQALGQGPQFIFQYYREEENGRGNFPPRFSGLQFPNYSSELNVNALELDDSALYLCASSLDLGRNTEAFFGQGTRLTVV.

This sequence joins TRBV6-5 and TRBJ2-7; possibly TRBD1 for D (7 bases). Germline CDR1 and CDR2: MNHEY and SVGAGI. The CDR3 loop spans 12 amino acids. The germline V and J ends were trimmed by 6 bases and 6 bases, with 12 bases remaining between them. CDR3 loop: CASRRQGGEQYF. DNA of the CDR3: TGTGCCAGCAGGCGCCAGGGGGGCGAGCAGTACTTC.

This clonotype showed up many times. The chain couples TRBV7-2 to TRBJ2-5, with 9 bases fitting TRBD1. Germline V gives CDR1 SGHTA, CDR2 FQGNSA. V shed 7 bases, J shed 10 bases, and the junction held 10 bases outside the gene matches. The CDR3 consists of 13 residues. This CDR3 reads CASNRGRADNQYF. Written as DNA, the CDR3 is TGTGCCAGCAACAGGGGGCGCGCGGATAACCAGTACTTC.

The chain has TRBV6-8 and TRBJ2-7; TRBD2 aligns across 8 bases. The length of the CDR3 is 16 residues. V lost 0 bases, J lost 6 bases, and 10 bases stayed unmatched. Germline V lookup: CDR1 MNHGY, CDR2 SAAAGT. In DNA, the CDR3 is TGTGCCAGCAGTTACTCGGCGGGACTAGTACTAGTCGAGCAGTACTTC. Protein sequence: CASSYSAGLVLVEQYF.

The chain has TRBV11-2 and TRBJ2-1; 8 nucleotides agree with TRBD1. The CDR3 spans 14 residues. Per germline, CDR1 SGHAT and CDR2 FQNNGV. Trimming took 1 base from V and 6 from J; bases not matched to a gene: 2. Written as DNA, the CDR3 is TGTGCCAGCAGCTTAGGACAGGGGTTCAATGAGCAGTTCTTC. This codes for CASSLGQGFNEQFF.

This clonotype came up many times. The CDR3 reads CSARDLAGVYNEQFF. In DNA, the CDR3 is TGCAGTGCTAGAGACCTAGCGGGCGTTTACAATGAGCAGTTCTTC. The chain combines TRBV20-1 with TRBJ2-1; 8 bases align to TRBD2. The CDR3 contains 15 residues. Germline V lookup: CDR1 DFQATT, CDR2 SNEGSKA (reference sequence). The trim removed 0 bases at V and 4 bases at J, leaving 5 bases unmatched.